This T cell receptor beta chain was recorded in a study of T cell changes during pregnancy in multiple sclerosis. CDR1 and CDR2 (germline): SGDLS, YYNGEE. This CDR3 is 15 amino acids long. V trimming: 0 bases; J trimming: 2 bases; junction bases outside the gene matches: 0. Data came from immunoSEQ multiplex PCR; TCRdb stores just in-frame clones and leaves some out. The repertoire holds approximately 57,000 clones, with around 92% as singletons. The sequencing here drew on CD4+ T cells from peripheral blood mononuclear cells, taken in the second trimester of pregnancy. The chain combines TRBV9 with TRBJ2-1, with TRBD1 matching over 9 bases. The sequence was obtained from a female donor with multiple sclerosis, enrolled in a pregnancy study. CDR3 loop: CASSVGTGAYNEQFF. The CDR3 coding sequence is TGTGCCAGCAGCGTAGGGACAGGGGCCTACAATGAGCAGTTCTTC.